Below are 20 T cell receptor beta chains sequenced from a single sample in a study of Ad26.COV2.S vaccination and SARS-CoV-2 variants. The treatment was: some 20 received Ad26.COV2.S at low or high dose, single or two shots; about 5 received placebo; per-sample allocation not given. Material that was analyzed had been drawn on day 63 after the first vaccine or placebo injection. This table comes from immunoSEQ multiplex PCR, and its TCRdb copy is limited to in-frame clones, with some not included. Of 320,000 or so clones listed, roughly 90% are singletons. The source was peripheral blood, collected in a trial of Ad26.COV2.S vaccine versus placebo. The receptors originated from a person between 18 and 59 years old who received the Ad26.COV2.S COVID-19 vaccine or a placebo.

V gene TRBV7-2 combines with J gene TRBJ2-3; D gene unclear. The V end lost 2 bases, the J end lost 3 bases, and 9 bases lay between the germline ends. CDR3 length: 14 amino acids. Germline loops: CDR1 SGHTA, CDR2 FQGNSA. The CDR3 is CASSLSHSTDTQYF. CDR3 coding DNA: TGTGCCAGCAGCTTAAGTCACTCTACAGATACGCAGTATTTT.

The V call is TRBV7-8, the J call TRBJ1-4; TRBD1 matches at 9 bases. The CDR3 is 20 residues long. Germline CDR1 is SGHVS and CDR2 is FQNEAQ. Trimming cost V 7 bases and J 1 base; bases outside gene matches: 19. The CDR3 protein is CASTFIIAGTGIGTNEKLFF. CDR3 DNA sequence: TGTGCCAGCACCTTTATAATCGCCGGGACAGGGATAGGAACTAATGAAAAACTGTTTTTT.

This chain uses TRBV24-1 with TRBJ2-1, with D uncertain. Per the germline V gene, CDR1 is KGHDR and CDR2 is SFDVKD. This CDR3 spans 13 amino acids. The V gene lost 6 bases and the J gene lost 7 bases, with 12 bases spanning the gap. CDR3 region: CATSSDLGNEQFF. Written as DNA, the CDR3 is TGTGCCACCAGTTCGGATTTGGGGAATGAGCAGTTCTTC.

This clone has just a few counts. The V and J genes are TRBV5-1 and TRBJ1-1; tentative D call: TRBD1 (5 bases). V was shortened by 7 bases and J by 3 bases, with 13 bases between the two germline ends. Germline CDR1 SGHRS, CDR2 YFSETQ. CDR3 length: 13 residues. CDR3 loop: CASGRVGDTEAFF. The CDR3 bases are TGCGCCAGCGGCAGGGTCGGTGACACTGAAGCTTTCTTT.

This clone was seen a single time. This chain connects TRBV4-1 to TRBJ1-1, with 8 nucleotides matching TRBD1. CDR3 size: 15 residues. The V segment lost 2 bases and the J segment 5 bases; nucleotides outside the gene matches: 7. Germline CDR1 and CDR2: MGHRA and YSYEKL. This CDR3 reads CASSQQGAMGTEAFF. The CDR3 bases are TGCGCCAGCAGCCAACAGGGGGCGATGGGGACTGAAGCTTTCTTT.

The rearrangement joins TRBV10-2 to TRBJ2-4; D possibly corresponds to TRBD1 (6 bases). This CDR3 comprises 16 residues. Trimming pared 8 bases from V and 3 bases from J, leaving 20 bases between. Germline assignment: CDR1 WSHSY and CDR2 SAAADI. CDR3 bases: TGCGCCAGCCTCCCCGCCCCAGGACAGTTCAAAAACATTCAGTACTTC. This translates into CASLPAPGQFKNIQYF.

The V call is TRBV29-1, the J call TRBJ1-1; D not certain. The germline V gene has CDR1 SQVTM and CDR2 ANQGSEA. This CDR3 is built from 13 residues. V was cut by 3 bases and J by 2 bases, with 10 bases left in between. CDR3 coding DNA: TGCAGCGTTGACCTCTTTGGAAACACTGAAGCTTTCTTT. It encodes CSVDLFGNTEAFF.

The DNA for the CDR3 is TGTGCCAGCAGCTCGCAGGAGGGCACTGAAGCTTTCTTT. This gives the protein CASSSQEGTEAFF. The chain combines TRBV7-3 with TRBJ1-1; D is ambiguous. Between the trimmed V and J ends, which lost 4 bases and 4 bases, there was a span of 10 bases. CDR3 length: 13 residues. Germline lookup yields CDR1 SGHTA and CDR2 FQGTGA.

The chain employs TRBV11-2 and TRBJ1-2; TRBD1 aligns across 10 bases. The germline gives CDR1 SGHAT, CDR2 FQNNGV. The CDR3 consists of 15 residues. With 4 bases clipped from V and 4 bases from J, the junction kept 6 bases outside the gene matches. CDR3 nucleotide sequence: TGTGCCAGCAGCTCGCTAAGGGACAGGGGCTATGGCTACACCTTC. Translated, it gives CASSSLRDRGYGYTF.

This chain joins TRBV7-8 and TRBJ2-4, with D perhaps TRBD1 (6 bases). Germline CDR1 SGHVS, CDR2 FQNEAQ. The V and J ends lost 5 bases and 5 bases respectively, with 16 bases between them. The CDR3 is 15 residues long. The CDR3 bases are TGTGCCAGCAGCCCCGGACAGCTTTACCAAAACATTCAGTACTTC. Encoded protein: CASSPGQLYQNIQYF.

V is TRBV6-5 and J is TRBJ2-2, with D hard to call. Germline CDR1 is MNHEY and CDR2 is SVGAGI. This CDR3 has 14 residues. The V end was cut by 6 bases, the J end by 3 bases, with 11 bases between. CDR3 DNA sequence: TGTGCCAGCAGCCTCCTCACGGACACCGGGGAGCTGTTTTTT. As protein: CASSLLTDTGELFF.

The chain couples TRBV11-3 to TRBJ2-1; D is tentatively TRBD1 or TRBD2 (6 bases each). The V gene's germline CDR1 is SGHNT and CDR2 YENEEA. Trimming removed 4 bases at V and 2 bases at J, with 18 bases between. The CDR3 contains 17 residues. The CDR3 DNA reads as TGTGCCAGCAGCTCCCCGAGCACGGGGGCCGCCTACAATGAGCAGTTCTTC. Protein product: CASSSPSTGAAYNEQFF.

DNA of the CDR3: TGCGCCAGCAGCTTGGAGCTAGGTGCCCGCTACAATGAGCAGTTCTTC. This translates into CASSLELGARYNEQFF. The genes are TRBV5-1 and TRBJ2-1; D is uncertain. The V gene's germline CDR1 is SGHRS and CDR2 YFSETQ. Trimming took off 0 bases at V and 3 bases at J, with 13 bases between the two ends. This CDR3 is 16 amino acids long.

This clone was observed a few times. The genes are TRBV5-1 and TRBJ1-6, with 8 bases aligning to TRBD1. Losses at the gene ends were 0 bases for V and 9 bases for J; bases not matched to a gene: 5. Germline V gives CDR1 SGHRS, CDR2 YFSETQ. This CDR3 has 15 amino acids. The CDR3 spells CASSLAGQGRSPLHF. The CDR3 nucleotides are TGCGCCAGCAGCTTGGCAGGACAGGGTCGTTCACCCCTCCACTTT.

In DNA, the CDR3 is TGTGCCAGCAGTTACTCAGGGCTCTCGGAAAAGTTCTTC. Its translation is CASSYSGLSEKFF. The chain is built from TRBV6-5 and TRBJ2-1; the D is unclear. This CDR3 has 13 residues. V lost 0 bases and J 14 bases, leaving 14 bases between the germline ends. CDR1 MNHEY and CDR2 SVGAGI come from the germline V gene.

V usage is TRBV7-2 and J usage is TRBJ1-2; TRBD1 is a possible D gene (6 bases). V was trimmed by 5 bases and J by 1 base, leaving 23 bases between them. CDR1 and CDR2 from the germline V gene are SGHTA and FQGNSA. The CDR3 covers 18 residues. The CDR3 DNA reads as TGTGCCAGCAGCAAACCCAATTATAGGACAGATGATAACTATGGCTACACCTTC. It codes for CASSKPNYRTDDNYGYTF.

This clone is a singleton in its sample. The chain couples TRBV4-1 to TRBJ2-1; TRBD2 aligns across 10 bases. Germline values: CDR1 MGHRA, CDR2 YSYEKL. With V trimmed by 4 bases and J by 4 bases, 1 base remained unmatched. This CDR3 is 14 amino acids long. The CDR3 here is CASSRTSGYNEQFF. The CDR3 nucleotides read TGCGCCAGCAGCCGGACTAGCGGATACAATGAGCAGTTCTTC.

The chain recombines TRBV29-1 with TRBJ2-1; D call uncertain. Trimming left V 4 bases short and J 2 bases short, with 15 bases between. Germline V gene sequence: CDR1 SQVTM, CDR2 ANQGSEA. This CDR3 region has 15 residues. This CDR3 is CSVVWGTEAYNEQFF. The CDR3 bases are TGCAGCGTTGTATGGGGAACGGAAGCCTACAATGAGCAGTTCTTC.

The chain uses TRBV29-1 and TRBJ1-2, with D possibly matching TRBD1 (6 bases). The CDR3 length is 12 residues. In germline, CDR1 is SQVTM, CDR2 ANQGSEA. Trimming stripped 6 bases from V and 3 bases from J, with 11 bases between. The CDR3 DNA sequence: TGCAGCGTAGGGGGGGCGTACTATGGCTACACCTTC. It encodes CSVGGAYYGYTF.

The chain links TRBV4-3 to TRBJ1-4; D is unresolved. The CDR3 is 13 amino acids. V lost 1 base and J 7 bases, leaving 7 bases between the germline ends. Per germline, CDR1 LGHNA and CDR2 YSLEER. The CDR3 DNA reads as TGCGCCAGCAGCCAAGGGTGGGGTGAAAAACTGTTTTTT. Encoded protein: CASSQGWGEKLFF.